These T cell receptor beta chains were read from a single sample in a study of OX40 agonist ivuxolimab in advanced cancers. Clones were sequenced by immunoSEQ multiplex PCR, and TCRdb holds only the in-frame ones, with some missing. Here the sample spans approximately 73,000 clones, 70% to 90% being singletons. Sequenced here: CD4+ or CD8+ T cells sorted from blood, sampled in a trial of the OX40 agonist ivuxolimab. Source of these receptors: an adult with an advanced solid tumor such as melanoma, head and neck, liver or kidney cancer. CDR3s include the opening cysteine and the closing phenylalanine or tryptophan. Fields, in order: CDR3 protein, V gene, J gene, CDR3 length.

CDR3aa: CASSQFTNRGPVDTGELFF
v_gene: TRBV23-1
j_gene: TRBJ2-2
len: 19

CDR3aa: CASSNRDRGHGYTF
v_gene: TRBV9
j_gene: TRBJ1-2
len: 14

CDR3aa: CASSIAVQGGGWEQYF
v_gene: TRBV19
j_gene: TRBJ2-7
len: 16

CDR3aa: CASSFTGGLETQYF
v_gene: TRBV7-9
j_gene: TRBJ2-5
len: 14

CDR3aa: CASSGTGWGLGEQFF
v_gene: TRBV9
j_gene: TRBJ2-1
len: 15

CDR3aa: CASSPTGSTYNEQFF
v_gene: TRBV18
j_gene: TRBJ2-1
len: 15

CDR3aa: CASTSGFGLAETQYF
v_gene: TRBV19
j_gene: TRBJ2-5
len: 15

CDR3aa: CSVTGTGTASTNEKLFF
v_gene: TRBV29-1
j_gene: TRBJ1-4
len: 17

CDR3aa: CASRLQGSEAFF
v_gene: TRBV7-9
j_gene: TRBJ1-1
len: 12

CDR3aa: CASSYGRWEGNTEAFF
v_gene: TRBV6-5
j_gene: TRBJ1-1
len: 16

CDR3aa: CASSVGRGGTDTQYF
v_gene: TRBV2
j_gene: TRBJ2-3
len: 15

CDR3aa: CASSPKRDEKLFF
v_gene: TRBV11-2
j_gene: TRBJ1-4
len: 13

CDR3aa: CASSLTGAGPPYEQYF
v_gene: TRBV7-3
j_gene: TRBJ2-7
len: 16

CDR3aa: CASSVDSSNYGYTF
v_gene: TRBV2
j_gene: TRBJ1-2
len: 14

CDR3aa: CASSGFGQGADTQYF
v_gene: TRBV25-1
j_gene: TRBJ2-3
len: 15

CDR3aa: CASSYEGNYGYTF
v_gene: TRBV6-5
j_gene: TRBJ1-2
len: 13

CDR3aa: CASSLLSTDSNQPQHF
v_gene: TRBV28
j_gene: TRBJ1-5
len: 16

CDR3aa: CSVAPKLGPRGYTF
v_gene: TRBV29-1
j_gene: TRBJ1-2
len: 14

CDR3aa: CASSPVYLEGPSGNTIYF
v_gene: TRBV18
j_gene: TRBJ1-3
len: 18

CDR3aa: CASSGQGEKLFF
v_gene: TRBV6-1
j_gene: TRBJ1-4
len: 12

CDR3aa: CATSLRITNEKLFF
v_gene: TRBV15
j_gene: TRBJ1-4
len: 14

CDR3aa: CASARYGANTGELFF
v_gene: TRBV2
j_gene: TRBJ2-2
len: 15

CDR3aa: CASRPEGGRRETQYF
v_gene: TRBV7-8
j_gene: TRBJ2-5
len: 15

CDR3aa: CASRGQGRQPQHF
v_gene: TRBV6-5
j_gene: TRBJ1-5
len: 13

CDR3aa: CASRKTGTDEQFF
v_gene: TRBV7-3
j_gene: TRBJ2-1
len: 13

CDR3aa: CASSPTNTVTKQYF
v_gene: TRBV7-9
j_gene: TRBJ2-7
len: 14

CDR3aa: CASSSGLGGPYNEQFF
v_gene: TRBV5-4
j_gene: TRBJ2-1
len: 16

CDR3aa: CASRRQGAVTEAFF
v_gene: TRBV28
j_gene: TRBJ1-1
len: 14

CDR3aa: CASGDRGWGNEKLFF
v_gene: TRBV6-1
j_gene: TRBJ1-4
len: 15

CDR3aa: CAISDIGTNYYEQYF
v_gene: TRBV10-3
j_gene: TRBJ2-7
len: 15

CDR3aa: CASSIGGRAKNIQYF
v_gene: TRBV19
j_gene: TRBJ2-4
len: 15

CDR3aa: CASTGLAGTNTGELFF
v_gene: TRBV5-1
j_gene: TRBJ2-2
len: 16

CDR3aa: CASSLEGQAGTEAFF
v_gene: TRBV5-1
j_gene: TRBJ1-1
len: 15

CDR3aa: CASSAEQGALDKNIQYF
v_gene: TRBV18
j_gene: TRBJ2-4
len: 17

CDR3aa: CASSLSRLAETQYF
v_gene: TRBV7-2
j_gene: TRBJ2-5
len: 14

CDR3aa: CASSMSPGGNTQYF
v_gene: TRBV5-1
j_gene: TRBJ2-3
len: 14

CDR3aa: CASRVGSQPQHF
v_gene: TRBV6-1
j_gene: TRBJ1-5
len: 12

CDR3aa: CASSAQLAGLTSYEQYF
v_gene: TRBV5-1
j_gene: TRBJ2-7
len: 17

CDR3aa: CASSTGNPGLAGEETQYF
v_gene: TRBV5-1
j_gene: TRBJ2-5
len: 18

CDR3aa: CASSPAQAGANVLTF
v_gene: TRBV28
j_gene: TRBJ2-6
len: 15

CDR3aa: CASSVGTGPNEKLFF
v_gene: TRBV9
j_gene: TRBJ1-4
len: 15

CDR3aa: CASSPDRLGLSPENEQFF
v_gene: TRBV7-8
j_gene: TRBJ2-1
len: 18

CDR3aa: CASSLGTGGYEKLFF
v_gene: TRBV2
j_gene: TRBJ1-4
len: 15

CDR3aa: CASSLGLAGGSYEQYF
v_gene: TRBV5-1
j_gene: TRBJ2-7
len: 16

CDR3aa: CASSLQRDGYTF
v_gene: TRBV5-5
j_gene: TRBJ1-2
len: 12

CDR3aa: CATTPTSFNQPQHF
v_gene: TRBV6-5
j_gene: TRBJ1-5
len: 14

CDR3aa: CASSPVDRGNEQFF
v_gene: TRBV10-1
j_gene: TRBJ2-1
len: 14

CDR3aa: CASSQGLAETQYF
v_gene: TRBV28
j_gene: TRBJ2-5
len: 13

CDR3aa: CASSYAAGGQFF
v_gene: TRBV6-5
j_gene: TRBJ2-1
len: 12

CDR3aa: CASSLDGTTDTQYF
v_gene: TRBV5-1
j_gene: TRBJ2-3
len: 14

CDR3aa: CASRGRGCDQPQHF
v_gene: TRBV6-7
j_gene: TRBJ1-5
len: 14

CDR3aa: CAISESGGVGGYTF
v_gene: TRBV10-3
j_gene: TRBJ1-2
len: 14

CDR3aa: CAGRGRETQYF
v_gene: TRBV9
j_gene: TRBJ2-5
len: 11

CDR3aa: CASSRPRQGRNTEAFF
v_gene: TRBV6-6
j_gene: TRBJ1-1
len: 16

CDR3aa: CASSPTGGNEKLFF
v_gene: TRBV28
j_gene: TRBJ1-4
len: 14

CDR3aa: CASSQGTGTRKDREGDTF
v_gene: TRBV4-2
j_gene: TRBJ1-2
len: 18

CDR3aa: CAWSPWEGELFF
v_gene: TRBV30
j_gene: TRBJ2-2
len: 12

CDR3aa: CASSQDNRRGETQYF
v_gene: TRBV4-3
j_gene: TRBJ2-5
len: 15

CDR3aa: CASSFSSRGNTGELFF
v_gene: TRBV5-6
j_gene: TRBJ2-2
len: 16